Listed here are 15 T cell receptor beta chains from one sample, sequenced in a study of graft-versus-host responses after intestinal transplantation. For these TCRs, the target antigens are not known. Only in-frame clones appear in the TCRdb table, and some are missing; sequencing was by immunoSEQ multiplex PCR. The sample includes roughly 120,000 clones, approximately 94% of them seen just once. This specimen was unstimulated CD4+ T cells sorted from spleen or lymph node cells, taken before transplant. These receptors all stem from a human donor who was the organ donor for an intestinal transplant.

The chain carries TRBV7-8 and TRBJ2-7; 8 positions match TRBD1. The CDR3 runs 14 residues. CDR1 is SGHVS, CDR2 FQNEAQ, per germline. V was pared by 2 bases and J by 6 bases, with 6 bases of the junction left unmatched. CDR3 nucleotide sequence: TGTGCCAGCAGCTTAAACACAGGGGGTAGCGAGCAGTACTTC. It codes for CASSLNTGGSEQYF. Supplemented by reference TRBV7-8 and TRBJ2-7, the full variable domain reads GAGVSQSPRYKVAKRGQDVALRCDPISGHVSLFWYQQALGQGPEFLTYFQNEAQLDKSGLPSDRFFAERPEGSVSTLKIQRTQQEDSAVYLCASSLNTGGSEQYFGPGTRLTVT.

This chain uses TRBV11-2 with TRBJ1-6, with 10 bases matching TRBD1. The CDR3 loop spans 15 amino acids. CDR1 is SGHAT, CDR2 FQNNGV, per germline. With 5 bases clipped from V and 12 bases from J, the junction kept 10 bases outside the gene matches. The CDR3 here is CASSPGQGPLKPLHF. CDR3 nucleotide sequence: TGTGCCAGCAGCCCGGGACAGGGGCCTCTTAAACCCCTCCACTTT. The complete variable domain, with remaining parts taken from reference TRBV11-2 and TRBJ1-6, reads EAGVAQSPRYKIIEKRQSVAFWCNPISGHATLYWYQQILGQGPKLLIQFQNNGVVDDSQLPKDRFSAERLKGVDSTLKIQPAKLEDSAVYLCASSPGQGPLKPLHFGNGTRLTVT.

The genes are TRBV6-1 and TRBJ1-1; unclear D gene. CDR1 is MNHNS, CDR2 SASEGT, per germline. V was shortened by 5 bases and J by 1 base, with 11 bases between the two germline ends. The length of the CDR3 is 14 residues. CDR3 protein: CASSQPSRNTEAFF. The CDR3 coding sequence is TGTGCCAGCAGTCAGCCCTCTCGGAACACTGAAGCTTTCTTT.

The chain couples TRBV20-1 to TRBJ1-2, with unresolved D. V gave up 1 base and J gave up 2 bases, with 2 bases separating them. CDR1 and CDR2 (germline): DFQATT, SNEGSKA (reference sequence). The CDR3 covers 11 residues. The CDR3 sequence: CSARANYGYTF. CDR3 bases: TGCAGTGCTAGAGCGAACTATGGCTACACCTTC.

The sample holds one count of this clone. The V and J genes are TRBV4-1 and TRBJ2-1; 7 nucleotides agree with TRBD2. CDR3 length: 17 amino acids. The ends lost 1 base at V and 0 bases at J; junction bases unmatched: 6. Germline CDR1 MGHRA, CDR2 YSYEKL. The CDR3 DNA reads as TGCGCCAGCAGCCAAGGCCCACTAGCGAGCTCCTACAATGAGCAGTTCTTC. As protein: CASSQGPLASSYNEQFF.

The rearrangement links TRBV19 to TRBJ2-5; 7 bases match TRBD2. There are 13 residues in the CDR3. The germline V gene encodes CDR1 LNHDA and CDR2 SQIVND (reference sequence). The trim removed 9 bases at V and 5 bases at J, leaving 9 bases unmatched. CDR3: CASRDYLRETQYF. In DNA, the CDR3 is TGTGCCAGCCGGGACTACCTTCGGGAGACCCAGTACTTC.

The chain has TRBV27 and TRBJ2-3; D is possibly TRBD2 (6 bases). The CDR3 runs to 15 residues. Deletions cut 4 bases from V and 1 base from J, with 12 bases between. Germline values: CDR1 MNHEY, CDR2 SMNVEV (reference sequence). CDR3 sequence (DNA): TGTGCCAGCAGTTCCCTGGGAGGAGGCACAGATACGCAGTATTTT. It codes for CASSSLGGGTDTQYF.

This chain joins TRBV6-5 and TRBJ1-4, with D possibly matching TRBD1 (6 bases). Per the germline V gene, CDR1 is MNHEY and CDR2 is SVGAGI. Trimming pared 6 bases from V and 0 bases from J, leaving 11 bases between. The CDR3 is 15 residues long. CDR3 region: CASRQTGSTNEKLFF. The CDR3 nucleotides read TGTGCCAGCAGACAAACAGGGTCAACTAATGAAAAACTGTTTTTT.

The rearrangement links TRBV11-3 to TRBJ2-3; TRBD1 matches 10 bases. CDR1 and CDR2 from the germline V gene are SGHNT and YENEEA. This CDR3 spans 15 amino acids. Germline trimming cut 1 base from V and 2 bases from J; bases unmatched to any gene: 0. The CDR3 protein is CASSLGQGATDTQYF. CDR3 bases: TGTGCCAGCAGCTTAGGACAGGGGGCCACAGATACGCAGTATTTT. The full variable domain, rest sourced from reference TRBV11-3 and TRBJ2-3, is EAGVVQSPRYKIIEKKQPVAFWCNPISGHNTLYWYLQNLGQGPELLIRYENEEAVDDSQLPKDRFSAERLKGVDSTLKIQPAELGDSAVYLCASSLGQGATDTQYFGPGTRLTVL.

V usage is TRBV7-8 and J usage is TRBJ1-2; D ambiguous. V shed 1 base and J shed 8 bases, with 11 bases lying between them. Germline CDR1 is SGHVS and CDR2 is FQNEAQ. The CDR3 spans 13 residues. In DNA form, the CDR3 reads TGTGCCAGCAGCTTAGGGTGGAACGGAGGCTACACCTTC. Translated: CASSLGWNGGYTF.

The chain is built from TRBV9 and TRBJ2-7, with TRBD2 matching over 9 bases. Germline V gives CDR1 SGDLS, CDR2 YYNGEE. V was pared by 4 bases and J by 3 bases, with 14 bases of the junction left unmatched. The CDR3 totals 17 residues. The CDR3 region is CASSPNPGLALSYEQYF. CDR3 coding DNA: TGTGCCAGCAGCCCGAATCCGGGACTAGCACTGAGCTACGAGCAGTACTTC.

The rearrangement uses TRBV7-3 and TRBJ2-3; D is perhaps TRBD2 (5 bases). The V gene lost 5 bases and the J gene lost 1 base, with 13 bases spanning the gap. CDR3 length equals 15 residues. Germline V gene lookup returns CDR1 SGHTA and CDR2 FQGTGA. The CDR3 loop is CASSRTGLRTDTQYF. The CDR3 DNA reads TGTGCCAGCAGCCGGACCGGACTTCGCACAGATACGCAGTATTTT.

The chain recombines TRBV5-1 with TRBJ2-3; 9 bases fit TRBD2. J lost 3 bases, V lost 0 bases, and 11 bases had no gene match. Germline-derived CDR1 and CDR2 are SGHRS and YFSETQ. CDR3 length equals 18 residues. CDR3 nucleotides: TGCGCCAGCAGCTTGGCCAACGAGGGAGCGGGAGGAACAGATACGCAGTATTTT. It specifies CASSLANEGAGGTDTQYF.

This clone was found once. V gene TRBV28 combines with J gene TRBJ1-1; 7 nucleotides match TRBD1. CDR1 is MDHEN and CDR2 is SYDVKM in the germline V gene. The length of the CDR3 is 16 residues. The ends lost 5 bases at V and 0 bases at J; junction bases unmatched: 9. CDR3 amino acids: CASSPTGVFMNTEAFF. In nucleotides, the CDR3 is TGTGCCAGCAGTCCAACAGGGGTCTTCATGAACACTGAAGCTTTCTTT.

There are a few counts of this clone. The chain joins TRBV7-2 to TRBJ1-3, with D unresolved. Trimming left V 0 bases short and J 0 bases short, with 0 bases between. The germline gives CDR1 SGHTA, CDR2 FQGNSA. CDR3 length equals 13 residues. DNA of the CDR3: TGTGCCAGCAGCTTAGCCTCTGGAAACACCATATATTTT. As protein: CASSLASGNTIYF.